This TCR beta chain comes out of a study of technical replicates of blood from several donors. The CDR3 runs 14 residues. V shed 4 bases and J shed 8 bases, with 18 bases lying between them. Germline-derived CDR1 and CDR2 are SGHRS and YFSETQ. Sequencing was performed with immunoSEQ multiplex PCR; in TCRdb, only in-frame clones are kept and a portion is missing. The repertoire holds about 56,000 clones, with roughly 96% as singletons. This TCR was sampled from a human donor in good health. Some clones in this sample may be carry-over from other donors' samples. The chain uses TRBV5-1 and TRBJ1-2; unclear D gene. The material sequenced was PBMCs. The CDR3 is CASSRPGTLGGYTF. DNA of the CDR3: TGCGCCAGCAGCCGTCCGGGAACTCTGGGGGGCTACACCTTC.